The clone carrying this T cell receptor beta chain was counted between two and nine times. Antigen unknown. This sample was taken from a study of identical twins. The study, taken as a whole, reports: A partial confounding effect on zero-insertion analyses could come from invariant MAIT and iNKT cells. Without tracking the same donors, conclusions rested on cross-sectional statistical analysis. In beta out-of-frame sequences, the excess sharing between twins was weaker.

V gave up 8 bases and J gave up 0 bases; unmatched junction bases: 5. Looked up from germline, CDR1 is SNHLY and CDR2 is FYNNEI. This CDR3 has 14 amino acids. Template switching added a universal primer site, and cDNA bore unique molecular identifiers. TCRdb passed the 5' RACE reads through MiXCR, listing each CDR3 protein once. The table has fewer than 500,000 distinct CDR3 sequences, more than 13% seen once. Another study also made use of these data, one on yellow fever vaccine responses in identical twins.

This TCR came from a young woman in good health. The specimen sequenced was CD4+ T cells sorted from blood. This chain links TRBV2 with TRBJ2-3, with 7 bases lining up with TRBD2. The CDR3 reads CASLGRESTDTQYF. The CDR3 DNA reads TGTGCCAGCCTCGGGCGGGAGAGCACAGATACGCAGTATTTT.